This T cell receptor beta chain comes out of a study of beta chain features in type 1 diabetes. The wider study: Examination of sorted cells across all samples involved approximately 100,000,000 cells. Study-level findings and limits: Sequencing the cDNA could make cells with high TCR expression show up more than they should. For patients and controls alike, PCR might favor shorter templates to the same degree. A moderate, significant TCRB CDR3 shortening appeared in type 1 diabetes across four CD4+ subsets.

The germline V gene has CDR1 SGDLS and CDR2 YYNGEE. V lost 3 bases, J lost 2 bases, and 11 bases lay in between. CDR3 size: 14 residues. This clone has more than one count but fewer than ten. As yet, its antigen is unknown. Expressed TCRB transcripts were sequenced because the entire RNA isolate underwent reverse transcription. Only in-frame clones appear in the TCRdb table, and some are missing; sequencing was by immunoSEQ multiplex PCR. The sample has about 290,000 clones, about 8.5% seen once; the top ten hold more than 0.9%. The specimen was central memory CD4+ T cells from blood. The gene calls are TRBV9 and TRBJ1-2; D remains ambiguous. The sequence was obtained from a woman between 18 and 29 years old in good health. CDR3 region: CASSALTGNYGYTF. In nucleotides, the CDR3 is TGTGCCAGCAGCGCGCTGACCGGAAACTATGGCTACACCTTC.